This TCR beta chain was captured in a study of T cells in Graves' hyperthyroidism and ophthalmopathy. Study in general: Peripheral blood collection took place at initial diagnosis, before any treatment. Study conclusions and caveats: Ophthalmopathy was told apart from stable hyperthyroidism by a 13 V-J model.

This clonotype was found a few times. The antigen is unknown. Authors of the study amplified TCR beta CDR3 regions from RNA transcripts. First-round RT-PCR with HTBI primers amplified the TCR CDR3 region. TCRdb reprocessed the multiplex PCR reads with MiXCR, giving one entry per CDR3 protein. The data contain around 270,000 distinct CDR3 sequences, around 20% of them seen just once; the ten biggest clones take up about 35%. Trimming took 5 bases from V and 0 from J; bases not matched to a gene: 9. Germline values: CDR1 SQVTM, CDR2 ANQGSEA. This CDR3 has 15 amino acids. The sequenced sample was blood. The clonotype originates from a middle-aged man with Graves' ophthalmopathy. The chain links TRBV29-1 to TRBJ2-7; 8 positions agree with TRBD1. The CDR3 reads CSVTFDRGSSYEQYF. CDR3 bases: TGCAGCGTTACATTTGACAGGGGAAGCTCCTACGAGCAGTACTTC.